These 31 T cell receptor beta chains were all obtained from the same sample, sequenced in a study of blood T cell repertoires in COVID-19. Clones were sequenced by immunoSEQ multiplex PCR, and TCRdb holds only the in-frame ones, with some missing. In the table there are hundreds of thousands of clones, 85% to 90% of which are singletons. The source material was PBMCs or T cells enriched from blood (not recorded which). Receptors originate from a woman aged 25 to 39 who had recovered from COVID-19.

In its sample, this clone was seen a few times. The same CDR3 arises from other DNA sequences in this sample as well. This chain uses TRBV28 with TRBJ1-2, with D maybe TRBD1 (6 bases). V gave up 5 bases and J gave up 7 bases, with 20 bases separating them. Germline CDR1 MDHEN, CDR2 SYDVKM. This CDR3 contains 15 residues. CDR3 bases: TGTGCCAGCAGTCCTTTTCGGGGGGCCGGGGCTGGCTACACCTTC. Its protein product is CASSPFRGAGAGYTF.

The chain joins TRBV29-1 to TRBJ1-2, with D uncertain. From germline, CDR1 is SQVTM and CDR2 ANQGSEA. Trimming left V 4 bases short and J 3 bases short, with 9 bases between. The CDR3 runs 12 residues. CDR3 residues: CSVVEGDYGYTF. The CDR3 DNA follows: TGCAGCGTTGTTGAGGGCGACTATGGCTACACCTTC.

Concerning this clone itself: Additional DNA sequences in this sample encode the identical CDR3. The V gene is TRBV7-9, the J gene TRBJ1-5; D uncertain. The CDR3 runs to 13 residues. The V end was cut by 2 bases, the J end by 5 bases, with 7 bases between. Germline V gene lookup returns CDR1 SEHNR and CDR2 FQNEAQ (reference sequence). This CDR3 is CASSLTGDQPQHF. DNA for the CDR3: TGTGCCAGCAGCTTAACCGGGGATCAGCCCCAGCATTTT.

The V gene is TRBV30, the J gene TRBJ2-2; D uncertain. V lost 3 bases and J lost 7, with 12 bases in between. Germline CDR1 GTSNPN, CDR2 SVGIG (reference sequence). There are 13 residues in the CDR3. CDR3 amino acids: CAWRMADRGELFF. CDR3 coding DNA: TGTGCCTGGAGGATGGCGGATCGCGGGGAGCTGTTTTTT.

The gene calls are TRBV10-3 and TRBJ2-7, with 10 positions matching TRBD2. Germline V gene sequence: CDR1 ENHRY, CDR2 SYGVKD. This CDR3 has 15 residues. The junction had 4 bases not matched to a gene; V was cut back by 1 base and J by 4 bases. The CDR3 coding sequence is TGTGCCATCAGTGAGTGGAGTAGCGGGAGGTACGAGCAGTACTTC. It encodes CAISEWSSGRYEQYF.

The gene calls are TRBV15 and TRBJ1-2; TRBD1 matches 8 bases. Germline V gene data show CDR1 as LNHNV and CDR2 as YYDKDF (reference sequence). Trimming took 5 bases from V and 7 from J; bases not matched to a gene: 6. The length of the CDR3 is 13 residues. The CDR3 DNA is TGTGCCACCAGCTTAGGACAGGGAGTTGGCTACACCTTC. Translated, it gives CATSLGQGVGYTF. The whole variable domain, filled in from reference TRBV15 and TRBJ1-2, reads DAMVIQNPRYQVTQFGKPVTLSCSQTLNHNVMYWYQQKSSQAPKLLFHYYDKDFNNEADTPDNFQSRRPNTSFCFLDIRSPGLGDTAMYLCATSLGQGVGYTFGSGTRLTVV.

This clone was recorded once. The chain uses TRBV5-4 and TRBJ2-3; TRBD2 aligns across 9 bases. This CDR3 is built from 15 residues. In germline, CDR1 is SGHNT, CDR2 YYREEE (reference sequence). Losses at the gene ends were 5 bases for V and 4 bases for J; bases not matched to a gene: 8. The DNA for the CDR3 is TGTGCCAGCAGATTACTAGCGGGCCAACCAGATACGCAGTATTTT. Its protein is CASRLLAGQPDTQYF.

The V call is TRBV7-9, the J call TRBJ2-1, with D possibly being TRBD1 (7 bases). Deletions cut 5 bases from V and 7 bases from J, with 15 bases between. This CDR3 is 14 amino acids long. Per the germline V gene, CDR1 is SEHNR and CDR2 is FQNEAQ (reference sequence). DNA of the CDR3: TGTGCCAGCAGCACGCAGGGGGGTGTTAATGAGCAGTTCTTC. Encoded protein: CASSTQGGVNEQFF.

To note about this clone: Other DNA sequences in the sample encode the same CDR3. The rearrangement links TRBV18 to TRBJ2-3; 9 bases fit TRBD2. Germline V gene sequence: CDR1 KGHSH, CDR2 LQKENI. V shed 1 base, J shed 5 bases, and the junction held 7 bases outside the gene matches. The CDR3 loop spans 16 amino acids. The CDR3 DNA follows: TGTGCCAGCTCACCACGCGTAGCGGGAGACGGAGATACGCAGTATTTT. Translated, it gives CASSPRVAGDGDTQYF.

The chain links TRBV18 to TRBJ2-7, with D tentatively TRBD1 (6 bases). This CDR3 spans 15 amino acids. CDR1 and CDR2 (germline): KGHSH, LQKENI. V gave up 3 bases and J gave up 5 bases, with 17 bases separating them. CDR3 amino acids: CASSPPSTGRHEQYF. Here the CDR3 DNA reads TGTGCCAGCTCACCCCCCAGTACAGGGCGGCACGAGCAGTACTTC.

This chain connects TRBV18 to TRBJ1-5; 7 bases line up with TRBD1. Germline assignment: CDR1 KGHSH and CDR2 LQKENI. The length of the CDR3 is 15 residues. V was pared by 3 bases and J by 6 bases, with 8 bases of the junction left unmatched. CDR3: CASSPSTGSVQPQHF. The CDR3 nucleotides read TGTGCCAGCTCACCCTCGACAGGGTCAGTTCAGCCCCAGCATTTT.

This clone was picked up one time. The chain uses TRBV3-1 (or the pseudogene TRBV3-2) and TRBJ2-7; a possible D gene is TRBD1 (6 bases). V lost 1 base, J lost 4 bases, and 17 bases lay in between. CDR3 length: 16 amino acids. Germline values: CDR1 LGHDT, CDR2 YNNKEL (reference sequence). The CDR3 DNA follows: TGTGCCAGCAGCCAAGGTGGGGTGAGGGGGAAGTACGAGCAGTACTTC. This gives the protein CASSQGGVRGKYEQYF.

This chain uses TRBV19 with TRBJ2-7, with a weak D call TRBD1 (6 bases). Trimming pared 4 bases from V and 5 bases from J, leaving 15 bases between. Per germline, CDR1 LNHDA and CDR2 SQIVND (reference sequence). This CDR3 is built from 14 residues. Here the CDR3 DNA reads TGTGCCAGTAGTACTCAGGGGCTATTGGACGAGCAGTACTTC. Translated, it gives CASSTQGLLDEQYF.

The chain couples TRBV10-1 to TRBJ1-5; D is perhaps TRBD1 (6 bases). Germline CDR1 and CDR2: WNHNN and SYGVQD (reference sequence). This CDR3 region has 14 residues. V was pared by 9 bases and J by 0 bases, with 12 bases between. The CDR3 nucleotides are TGCGCCAGACTCGGGACAACTAGCAATCAGCCCCAGCATTTT. Protein: CARLGTTSNQPQHF.

The gene calls are TRBV15 and TRBJ2-3, with D perhaps matching TRBD2 (5 bases). Germline V gene data show CDR1 as LNHNV and CDR2 as YYDKDF (reference sequence). This CDR3 has 14 amino acids. Trimming removed 0 bases from V and 2 bases from J, with 6 bases in between. CDR3 region: CATSRDLATDTQYF. In DNA, the CDR3 is TGTGCCACCAGCAGAGACCTAGCCACAGATACGCAGTATTTT.

This chain joins TRBV12-3 or TRBV12-4 and TRBJ1-2; weak D call: TRBD1 (5 bases). With 9 bases removed from V and 7 bases from J, the gap between germline ends came to 18 bases. CDR3 length: 13 amino acids. CDR3: CASVHRRLGGYTF. Written as DNA, the CDR3 is TGTGCCAGTGTACACAGGCGATTAGGTGGCTACACCTTC.

Only one count was recorded for this clone. The CDR3 DNA reads TGTGCCAGCAGCCAAGTGGTAGCGGGAGGTTGGGACACAGATACGCAGTATTTT. Its protein product is CASSQVVAGGWDTDTQYF. The J gene is TRBJ2-3, the V gene TRBV3-1 (or the pseudogene TRBV3-2); TRBD2 aligns across 10 bases. Germline-derived CDR1 and CDR2 are LGHDT and YNNKEL (reference sequence). Losses at the gene ends were 1 base for V and 2 bases for J; bases not matched to a gene: 9. The CDR3 has 18 residues.

The V and J genes are TRBV19 and TRBJ2-1; 9 bases match TRBD2. Germline lookup yields CDR1 LNHDA and CDR2 SQIVND (reference sequence). This CDR3 region has 13 residues. CDR3 in amino acids: CASVSGSYNEQFF. The CDR3 nucleotides read TGTGCGTCGGTTAGCGGGAGTTACAATGAGCAGTTCTTC.

The chain couples TRBV24-1 to TRBJ2-2; 7 nucleotides line up with TRBD1. The germline V gene has CDR1 KGHDR and CDR2 SFDVKD. The J segment lost 1 base and the V segment lost 0 bases, leaving 4 bases of the junction unmatched. The CDR3 has 17 amino acids. The CDR3 loop is CATSDLETGRNTGELFF. The CDR3 DNA reads TGTGCCACCAGTGATTTGGAGACAGGGAGGAACACCGGGGAGCTGTTTTTT.

The table lists this clone with a count of one. This chain uses TRBV27 with TRBJ2-3, with 8 nucleotides matching TRBD2. This CDR3 has 16 amino acids. Germline V gene lookup returns CDR1 MNHEY and CDR2 SMNVEV (reference sequence). Unmatched junction bases numbered 8, after V lost 5 bases and J lost 1 base. CDR3 coding DNA: TGTGCCAGCAGTCCCCAGGTCGGGGGGGGCACAGATACGCAGTATTTT. Amino acids: CASSPQVGGGTDTQYF.

The chain uses TRBV4-1 and TRBJ1-1, with D unresolved. The CDR3 is 16 amino acids. Germline V gene sequence: CDR1 MGHRA, CDR2 YSYEKL. Trimming removed 4 bases at V and 8 bases at J, with 23 bases between. CDR3 nucleotide sequence: TGCGCCAGCAGCCTATCCTCTACGTTAACCAGGAGGGAAGCTTTCTTT. Translation: CASSLSSTLTRREAFF.

V and J are TRBV19 and TRBJ2-2, with TRBD2 identical over 8 bases. This CDR3 contains 15 residues. Trimming removed 5 bases from V and 8 bases from J; junction bases left unmatched: 10. CDR1 is LNHDA, CDR2 SQIVND, per germline (reference sequence). This chain's CDR3 is CASSSIAGYPGELFF. In DNA, the CDR3 is TGTGCCAGTAGTTCAATAGCGGGATACCCAGGGGAGCTGTTTTTT. Using reference TRBV19 and TRBJ2-2 for the parts outside the CDR3, the full variable domain is DGGITQSPKYLFRKEGQNVTLSCEQNLNHDAMYWYRQDPGQGLRLIYYSQIVNDFQKGDIAEGYSVSREKKESFPLTVTSAQKNPTAFYLCASSSIAGYPGELFFGEGSRLTVL.

V usage is TRBV6-6 and J usage is TRBJ2-5, with D possibly matching TRBD1 (6 bases). V lost 2 bases, J lost 5 bases, and 12 bases lay in between. Per germline, CDR1 MNHNY and CDR2 SVGAGI (reference sequence). The CDR3 extends over 14 amino acids. The CDR3 bases are TGTGCCAGCAGTTACCCCGGGACAATCGAGACCCAGTACTTC. Translated, it gives CASSYPGTIETQYF.

This clone was observed a few times. The V and J genes are TRBV15 and TRBJ1-2; 7 nucleotides line up with TRBD1. The length of the CDR3 is 16 residues. CDR1 and CDR2 from the germline V gene are LNHNV and YYDKDF (reference sequence). The J segment lost 4 bases and the V segment lost 0 bases, leaving 8 bases of the junction unmatched. The DNA of the CDR3 is TGTGCCACCAGCAGAGATAGGGACAGAGTTTCCTATGGCTACACCTTC. Encoded protein: CATSRDRDRVSYGYTF.

V usage is TRBV27 and J usage is TRBJ2-7, with TRBD1 as a possible D gene (5 bases). V was shortened by 7 bases and J by 3 bases, with 13 bases between the two germline ends. In germline, CDR1 is MNHEY, CDR2 SMNVEV (reference sequence). The CDR3 length is 13 residues. DNA of the CDR3: TGTGCCAGCAAGTCCGGACACCTCTACGAGCAGTACTTC. The encoded protein is CASKSGHLYEQYF.

A note on this clone: Other nucleotide sequences from this sample produce the same CDR3. The chain joins TRBV3-1 (or the pseudogene TRBV3-2) to TRBJ1-1; D gene ambiguous. The germline V gene encodes CDR1 LGHDT and CDR2 YNNKEL (reference sequence). The CDR3 extends over 13 amino acids. Trimming removed 2 bases at V and 3 bases at J, with 7 bases between. CDR3 nucleotides: TGTGCCAGCAGCCAACAGGCCCACACTGAAGCTTTCTTT. It specifies CASSQQAHTEAFF.

V gene TRBV2 combines with J gene TRBJ2-4; TRBD1 might be the D (6 bases). The germline gives CDR1 SNHLY, CDR2 FYNNEI. The V end lost 7 bases, the J end lost 0 bases, and 16 bases lay between the germline ends. The CDR3 is 16 amino acids. CDR3 DNA: TGTGCCAGCACCGCCGGGACACCAATAGCCAAAAACATTCAGTACTTC. Translating gives CASTAGTPIAKNIQYF.

This clone occurred once. The chain joins TRBV5-4 to TRBJ2-5; 9 bases fit TRBD1. Trimming at V came to 6 bases and at J to 5 bases, leaving 11 bases not matched to a gene. Germline V gene data show CDR1 as SGHNT and CDR2 as YYREEE (reference sequence). This CDR3 region has 15 residues. The CDR3 loop reads CASTTGDRDRETQYF. CDR3 DNA sequence: TGTGCCAGCACTACGGGGGACAGGGACCGGGAGACCCAGTACTTC.

The CDR3 sequence is CASSRLAGVVEQFF. In DNA, the CDR3 is TGTGCCAGCAGTAGGCTAGCGGGAGTGGTTGAGCAGTTCTTC. The V gene is TRBV28, the J gene TRBJ2-1, with 10 bases aligning to TRBD2. The length of the CDR3 is 14 residues. Germline trimming cut 5 bases from V and 9 bases from J; bases unmatched to any gene: 7. The germline V gene encodes CDR1 MDHEN and CDR2 SYDVKM.

This clone was recorded a few times. The chain combines TRBV29-1 with TRBJ1-2, with D possibly TRBD1 on 5 matching bases. The germline V and J ends were trimmed by 2 bases and 10 bases, with 17 bases remaining between them. The CDR3 extends over 13 amino acids. Per the germline V gene, CDR1 is SQVTM and CDR2 is ANQGSEA. As DNA, the CDR3 is TGCAGCGTTGAAAAGGGTACAGGAGGGGACTACACCTTC. Translated, it gives CSVEKGTGGDYTF.

This sequence joins TRBV6-2 or TRBV6-3 and TRBJ2-3, with 7 bases aligning to TRBD2. The CDR3 length is 18 residues. V shed 0 bases, J shed 7 bases, and the junction held 16 bases outside the gene matches. The germline CDR1 and CDR2 sequences are MNHEY and SVGEGT. This CDR3 reads CASSYSGVIPAGANTQYF. As DNA, the CDR3 is TGTGCCAGCAGTTACTCGGGTGTTATTCCGGCGGGAGCGAATACGCAGTATTTT.